The 8 T cell receptor beta chains below come from one sample, sequenced in a study of siplizumab effects on memory and regulatory T cells. Sequencing was performed with immunoSEQ multiplex PCR; in TCRdb, only in-frame clones are kept and a portion is missing. The sample lists roughly 3,100 clones, roughly 60% seen once, with roughly 40% in the top ten. No antigen has been assigned to these receptors. Coculture of mixed lymphocyte reaction cells was performed at 37°C for 5 to 6 days. The sample comprised CFSE-low (dividing) CD8+ T cells sorted from an allogeneic mixed lymphocyte reaction. The source is a human donor in good health; the cells came from an allogeneic mixed lymphocyte reaction. Some clones in this sample may be carry-over from other donors' samples.

V gene TRBV27 combines with J gene TRBJ2-7, with no clear D. In germline, CDR1 is MNHEY, CDR2 SMNVEV (reference sequence). With 2 bases removed from V and 4 bases from J, the gap between germline ends came to 15 bases. The CDR3 loop spans 15 amino acids. The CDR3 loop is CASSLSAGFVYEQYF. CDR3 DNA: TGTGCCAGCAGTTTAAGTGCCGGGTTTGTGTACGAGCAGTACTTC.

The chain couples TRBV30 to TRBJ2-2; D is unclear. The CDR3 runs to 12 residues. Germline CDR1 reads GTSNPN; CDR2 reads SVGIG (reference sequence). V dropped 1 base and J dropped 5 bases, with 5 bases sitting between them. The CDR3 region has the DNA TGTGCCTGGAGTGGCCTGACCGGGGAGCTGTTTTTT. This codes for CAWSGLTGELFF.

The chain links TRBV4-1 to TRBJ2-3, with 7 bases aligning to TRBD2. Trimming at V came to 1 base and at J to 3 bases, leaving 10 bases not matched to a gene. This CDR3 is 17 amino acids long. CDR1 MGHRA and CDR2 YSYEKL come from the germline V gene. The CDR3: CASSQAPGGGRTDTQYF. For the CDR3, the DNA is TGCGCCAGCAGCCAAGCCCCGGGGGGAGGGCGAACAGATACGCAGTATTTT.

This clone has a handful of counts. The chain links TRBV9 to TRBJ2-5; 8 bases align to TRBD2. Looked up from germline, CDR1 is SGDLS and CDR2 is YYNGEE. The trim removed 6 bases at V and 7 bases at J, leaving 8 bases unmatched. This CDR3 is 13 amino acids long. CDR3 residues: CASTAGVAGTQYF. For the CDR3, the DNA is TGTGCCAGCACAGCGGGAGTGGCTGGGACCCAGTACTTC. The whole variable domain, remainder taken from reference TRBV9 and TRBJ2-5, is DSGVTQTPKHLITATGQRVTLRCSPRSGDLSVYWYQQSLDQGLQFLIQYYNGEERAKGNILERFSAQQFPDLHSELNLSSLELGDSALYFCASTAGVAGTQYFGPGTRLLVL.

There are a few counts of this clone. The junction does not match germline at one end; this may be a read error. The V gene is TRBV11-2, the J gene TRBJ2-4, with D maybe TRBD2 (6 bases). This CDR3 is built from 12 residues. CDR1 and CDR2 from the germline V gene are SGHAT and FQNNGV. CDR3 DNA: TGTGCCAGCAGCTACGGGGAGGCGTCATACCAATTC. It translates to CASSYGEASYQF.

The rearrangement uses TRBV15 and TRBJ1-2, with D unclear. The ends were cut back, 3 bases at V and 6 bases at J, with 17 bases in the middle. The CDR3 runs 15 residues. The germline V gene has CDR1 LNHNV and CDR2 YYDKDF (reference sequence). In nucleotides, the CDR3 is TGTGCCACCAGCAGTGGCCTTAGCGGAAGTCATGGCTACACCTTC. Translation: CATSSGLSGSHGYTF. Drawing the rest from reference TRBV15 and TRBJ1-2, the complete variable domain is DAMVIQNPRYQVTQFGKPVTLSCSQTLNHNVMYWYQQKSSQAPKLLFHYYDKDFNNEADTPDNFQSRRPNTSFCFLDIRSPGLGDTAMYLCATSSGLSGSHGYTFGSGTRLTVV.

The chain links TRBV11-2 to TRBJ2-3; 7 nucleotides line up with TRBD2. The CDR3 contains 16 residues. CDR1 SGHAT and CDR2 FQNNGV come from the germline V gene. Trimming removed 1 base from V and 3 bases from J; junction bases left unmatched: 7. The CDR3 sequence is CASSLVPAGLTDTQYF. CDR3 bases: TGTGCCAGCAGCTTAGTCCCAGCGGGATTGACAGATACGCAGTATTTT.

The chain uses TRBV7-6 and TRBJ2-6; D remains ambiguous. Trimming shortened V by 6 bases and J by 0 bases, and 12 bases separated the two germline ends. CDR3 length: 16 residues. CDR1 and CDR2 (germline): SGHVS, FNYEAQ. The CDR3 is CASRGSVSSGANVLTF. CDR3 DNA: TGTGCCAGCAGGGGCAGCGTAAGCTCTGGGGCCAACGTCCTGACTTTC.